The T cell receptor beta chain described here comes from a study of brain T cells in children with intractable seizures. Time point meaning: blood from clinic visit 5 months post-surgery; TSC patient then seizure free. Only cases whose brain tissue showed the highest T cell transcript signatures were sequenced. Findings and caveats of the study: Absence of clones before surgery may stem from lower sequencing depth. Only CDR3 sequence similarity suggested viral specificity, without known HCMV serostatus.

Profiled with immunoSEQ multiplex PCR; TCRdb holds only in-frame clones, not every one. The table records 340,000 or so clones, about 93% of them present only once. About this clone: Its target is not known.

The CDR3 contains 16 residues. V was pared by 5 bases and J by 3 bases, with 3 bases of the junction left unmatched. Germline V gene lookup returns CDR1 SGHAT and CDR2 FQNNGV. This TCR was sampled from a boy younger than two with tuberous sclerosis and intractable seizures. This specimen was peripheral blood, taken more than 4 months after surgery. The chain links TRBV11-2 to TRBJ2-1; 14 nucleotides agree with TRBD2. The CDR3: CASSLTSGRVYNEQFF. For the CDR3, the DNA is TGTGCCAGCAGCCTGACTAGCGGGAGGGTCTACAATGAGCAGTTCTTC.